The 8 T cell receptor beta chains in this list originate from one sample, sequenced in a study of T cells in Graves' hyperthyroidism and ophthalmopathy. Regions amplified from RNA transcripts were the TCR beta CDR3 regions. In the first-round RT-PCR of the TCR CDR3, the HTBI primer set was used. MiXCR was run by TCRdb on the multiplex PCR reads, yielding one entry per CDR3 protein. Among about 720,000 distinct CDR3 sequences listed, about a sixth were seen once. Sequences were obtained from blood. Source of these receptors: a young man with Graves' hyperthyroidism.

This clonotype was recorded a few times. The chain links TRBV28 to TRBJ1-4, with D unresolved. With 6 bases removed from V and 6 bases from J, the gap between germline ends came to 17 bases. CDR1 is MDHEN and CDR2 is SYDVKM in the germline V gene. The CDR3 is made up of 15 amino acids. The DNA of the CDR3 is TGTGCCAGCAGCCTCCCAGCTGTGCAGTATGAAAAACTGTTTTTT. Amino acid sequence: CASSLPAVQYEKLFF.

This clonotype was counted only a few times. The CDR3: CASNRNRDTYYEQYF. The CDR3 region has the DNA TGCGCCAGCAACCGTAACCGGGACACTTACTACGAGCAGTACTTC. The chain employs TRBV5-1 and TRBJ2-7, with a tentative D call TRBD1 (6 bases). The CDR3 length is 15 residues. Per germline, CDR1 SGHRS and CDR2 YFSETQ. V lost 6 bases and J lost 3, with 19 bases in between.

The gene calls are TRBV6-6 and TRBJ1-1, with D possibly TRBD1 on 6 matching bases. Trimming removed 2 bases from V and 2 bases from J, with 12 bases in between. There are 15 residues in the CDR3. CDR1 and CDR2 from the germline V gene are MNHNY and SVGAGI (reference sequence). CDR3 sequence reads: CASSYSLQGNTEAFF. DNA of the CDR3: TGTGCCAGCAGTTACAGCCTACAGGGAAACACTGAAGCTTTCTTT.

In the case of this clonotype: A single base separates this from a much larger clone, so it may be a read error. The CDR3 reads CASSLGAPGTEASF. Here the CDR3 DNA reads TGTGCCAGCAGTTTAGGGGCGCCGGGTACTGAAGCTTCCTTT. The V and J genes are TRBV27 and TRBJ1-1; the D gene is possibly TRBD1 (5 bases). The CDR3 consists of 14 residues. Germline lookup yields CDR1 MNHEY and CDR2 SMNVEV (reference sequence).

The sample holds a few counts of this clonotype. This sequence joins TRBV5-8 and TRBJ1-1, with 7 bases aligning to TRBD1. The V segment lost 4 bases and the J segment 5 bases; nucleotides outside the gene matches: 14. This CDR3 contains 16 residues. Germline lookup yields CDR1 SGHTS and CDR2 YDEGEE. CDR3 coding DNA: TGTGCCAGCAGCCCGGATGAAGGGGGCCTATGGACTGAAGCTTTCTTT. The encoded protein is CASSPDEGGLWTEAFF.

This chain uses TRBV2 with TRBJ1-5; possible D gene TRBD1, 5 bases. CDR3 length: 17 residues. V dropped 4 bases and J dropped 10 bases, with 26 bases sitting between them. Germline CDR1 reads SNHLY; CDR2 reads FYNNEI. CDR3 sequence (DNA): TGTGCCAGCAGTGGCTGGGAAGGACCGCCCCAGGGTAGACCCCAGCATTTT. Protein product: CASSGWEGPPQGRPQHF.

CDR3 coding DNA: TGTGCCAGCAGTTTATCGGGTTTTGGCGACATTCAGTACTTC. Amino acids: CASSLSGFGDIQYF. V is TRBV27 and J is TRBJ2-4; no definite D call. Germline lookup yields CDR1 MNHEY and CDR2 SMNVEV (reference sequence). Deletions cut 0 bases from V and 8 bases from J, with 11 bases between. This CDR3 is built from 14 residues.

This clonotype was detected ten times or more. This chain links TRBV2 with TRBJ1-5, with D possibly matching TRBD1 (5 bases). The CDR3 length is 14 residues. The germline V and J ends were trimmed by 0 bases and 6 bases, with 9 bases remaining between them. Germline-derived CDR1 and CDR2 are SNHLY and FYNNEI. The CDR3 DNA is TGTGCCAGCAGTGAAGCTTCCAGGGCTCAGCCCCAGCATTTT. As protein: CASSEASRAQPQHF.